This TCR beta chain was documented in a study of PD-1 blockade in classical Hodgkin lymphoma. Assay used: immunoSEQ multiplex PCR; TCRdb lists only in-frame clones, some missing. The sample lists more than 40,000 clones; 88% were seen once. Turning to this clone: The antigen remains unidentified.

General observations from the study: CD4+ but not CD8+ TCR diversity rose significantly by C4D1. Baseline diversity in complete responders resembled that of newly diagnosed patients. Newly diagnosed patients reportedly trailed healthy donors in baseline TCR diversity.

The patients all showed relapse after autologous stem cell transplantation, while their brentuximab vedotin exposure varied. The CDR3 has 16 residues. Germline V gene sequence: CDR1 ENHRY, CDR2 SYGVKD. Trimming removed 4 bases at V and 3 bases at J, with 19 bases between. This specimen consisted of peripheral blood mononuclear cells (PBMCs), obtained at baseline. This clonotype was sampled from a human donor with classical Hodgkin lymphoma. The rearrangement links TRBV10-3 to TRBJ2-7; D is perhaps TRBD1 (5 bases). The CDR3 nucleotides read TGTGCCATCAGTGGATTGCAGGGCAAGCCTTTCTACGAGCAGTACTTC. Translating gives CAISGLQGKPFYEQYF.